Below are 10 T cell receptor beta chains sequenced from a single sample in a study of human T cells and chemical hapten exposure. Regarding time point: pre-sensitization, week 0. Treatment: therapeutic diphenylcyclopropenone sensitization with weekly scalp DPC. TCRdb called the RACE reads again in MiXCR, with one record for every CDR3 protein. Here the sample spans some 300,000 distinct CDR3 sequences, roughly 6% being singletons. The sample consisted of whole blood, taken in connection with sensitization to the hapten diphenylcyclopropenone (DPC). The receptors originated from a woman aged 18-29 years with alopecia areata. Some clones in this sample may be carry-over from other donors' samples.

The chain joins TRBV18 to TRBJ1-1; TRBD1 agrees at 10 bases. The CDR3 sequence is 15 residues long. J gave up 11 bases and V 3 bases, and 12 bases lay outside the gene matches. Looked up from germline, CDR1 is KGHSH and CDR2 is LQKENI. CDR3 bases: TGTGCCAGCTCACCTGGGACAGGGGCCAGTCGAGACGCTTTCTTT. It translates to CASSPGTGASRDAFF.

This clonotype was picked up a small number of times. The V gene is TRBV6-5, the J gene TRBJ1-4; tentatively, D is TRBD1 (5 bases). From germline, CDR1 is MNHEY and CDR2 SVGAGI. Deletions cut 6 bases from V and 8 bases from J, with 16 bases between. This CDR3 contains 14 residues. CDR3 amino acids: CASRLGTTPEKLFF. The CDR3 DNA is TGTGCCAGCAGGCTTGGGACCACTCCAGAAAAACTGTTTTTT.

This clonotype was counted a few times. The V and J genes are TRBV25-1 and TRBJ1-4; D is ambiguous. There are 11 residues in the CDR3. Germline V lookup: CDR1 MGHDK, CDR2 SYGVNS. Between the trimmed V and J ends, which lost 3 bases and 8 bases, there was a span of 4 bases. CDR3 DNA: TGTGCCAGCAGTGAGGGGGAAAAACTGTTTTTT. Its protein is CASSEGEKLFF.

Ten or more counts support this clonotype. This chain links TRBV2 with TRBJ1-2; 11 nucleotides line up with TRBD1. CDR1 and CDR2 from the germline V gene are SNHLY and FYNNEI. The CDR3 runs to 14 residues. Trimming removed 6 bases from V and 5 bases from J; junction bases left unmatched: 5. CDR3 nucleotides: TGTGCCAGCAGCGGACAGGGGGCGCAGTATGGCTACACCTTC. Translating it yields CASSGQGAQYGYTF.

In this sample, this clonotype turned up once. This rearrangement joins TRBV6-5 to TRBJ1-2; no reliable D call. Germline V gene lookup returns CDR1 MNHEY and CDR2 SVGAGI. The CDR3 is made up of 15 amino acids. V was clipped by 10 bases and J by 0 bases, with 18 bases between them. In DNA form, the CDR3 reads TGTGCCACCGGAAGAGACGCGCAAGCTAACTATGGCTACACCTTC. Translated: CATGRDAQANYGYTF.

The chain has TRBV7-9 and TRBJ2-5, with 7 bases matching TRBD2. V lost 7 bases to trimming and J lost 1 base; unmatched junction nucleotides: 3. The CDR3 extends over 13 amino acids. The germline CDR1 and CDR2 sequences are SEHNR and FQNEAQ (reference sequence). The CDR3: CASKRELQETQYF. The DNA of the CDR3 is TGTGCCAGCAAGCGGGAACTCCAAGAGACCCAGTACTTC.

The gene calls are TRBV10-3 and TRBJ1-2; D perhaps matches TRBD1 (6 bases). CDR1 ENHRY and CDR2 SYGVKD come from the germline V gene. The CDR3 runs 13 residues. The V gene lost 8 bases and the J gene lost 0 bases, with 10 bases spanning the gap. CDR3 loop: CAIRTAANYGYTF. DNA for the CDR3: TGTGCCATCCGGACAGCTGCTAACTATGGCTACACCTTC.

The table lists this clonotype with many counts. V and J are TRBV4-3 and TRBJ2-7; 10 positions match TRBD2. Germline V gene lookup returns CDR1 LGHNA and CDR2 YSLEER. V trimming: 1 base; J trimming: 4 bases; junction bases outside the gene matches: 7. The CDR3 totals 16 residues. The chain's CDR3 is CASSQVLAGAQYEQYF. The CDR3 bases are TGCGCCAGCAGCCAAGTTCTAGCGGGGGCCCAATACGAGCAGTACTTC.

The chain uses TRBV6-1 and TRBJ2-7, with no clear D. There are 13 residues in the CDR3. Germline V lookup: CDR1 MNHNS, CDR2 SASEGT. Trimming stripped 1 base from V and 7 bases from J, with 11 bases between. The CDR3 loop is CASSEVPRNEQYF. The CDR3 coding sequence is TGTGCCAGCAGTGAAGTCCCCAGGAATGAGCAGTACTTC.

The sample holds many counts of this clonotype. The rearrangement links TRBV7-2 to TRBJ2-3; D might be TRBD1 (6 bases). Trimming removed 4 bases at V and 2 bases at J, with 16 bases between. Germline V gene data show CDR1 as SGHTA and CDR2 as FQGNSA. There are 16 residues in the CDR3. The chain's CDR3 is CASSSKPGQATDTQYF. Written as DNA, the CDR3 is TGTGCCAGCAGCTCTAAACCGGGACAAGCCACAGATACGCAGTATTTT.